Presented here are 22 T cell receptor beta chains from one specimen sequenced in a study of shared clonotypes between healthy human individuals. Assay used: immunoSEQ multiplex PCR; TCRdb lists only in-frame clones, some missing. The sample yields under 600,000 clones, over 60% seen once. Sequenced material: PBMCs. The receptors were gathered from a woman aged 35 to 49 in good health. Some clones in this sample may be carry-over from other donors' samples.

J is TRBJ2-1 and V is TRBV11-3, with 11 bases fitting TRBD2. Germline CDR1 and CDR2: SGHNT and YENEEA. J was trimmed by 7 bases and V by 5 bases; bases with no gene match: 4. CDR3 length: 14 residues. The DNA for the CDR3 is TGTGCCAGCAGCCAACTAGCGGGAGCAAATGAGCAGTTCTTC. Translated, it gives CASSQLAGANEQFF.

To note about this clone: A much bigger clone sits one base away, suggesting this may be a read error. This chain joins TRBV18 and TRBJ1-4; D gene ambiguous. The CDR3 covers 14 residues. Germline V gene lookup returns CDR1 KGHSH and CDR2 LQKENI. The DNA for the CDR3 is TGTGCCAGCTCAGACACGGCAACTAATGAAAAACCGTTTTTT. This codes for CASSDTATNEKPFF.

The CDR3 nucleotides read TGTGCCAGCAGCGTAGGGACTAGCCCCTACAATGAGCAGTTCTTC. It translates to CASSVGTSPYNEQFF. The genes are TRBV7-3 and TRBJ2-1, with 9 bases that match TRBD2. V lost 5 bases, J lost 2 bases, and 4 bases stayed unmatched. The CDR3 runs to 15 residues. CDR1 and CDR2 (germline): SGHTA, FQGTGA.

Here the CDR3 reads CAWEHAVYNEQFF. CDR3 sequence (DNA): TGTGCCTGGGAGCACGCAGTTTACAATGAGCAGTTCTTC. The rearrangement links TRBV30 to TRBJ2-1; no clear D. Per germline, CDR1 GTSNPN and CDR2 SVGIG (reference sequence). V was pared by 5 bases and J by 4 bases, with 12 bases between. The CDR3 totals 13 residues. The whole variable domain, filled in from reference TRBV30 and TRBJ2-1, reads SQTIHQWPATLVQPVGSPLSLECTVEGTSNPNLYWYRQAAGRGLQLLFYSVGIGQISSEVPQNLSASRPQDRQFILSSKKLLLSDSGFYLCAWEHAVYNEQFFGPGTRLTVL.

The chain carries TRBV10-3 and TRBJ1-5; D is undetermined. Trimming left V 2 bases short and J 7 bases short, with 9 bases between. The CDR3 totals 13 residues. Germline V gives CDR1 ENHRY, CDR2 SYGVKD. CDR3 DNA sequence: TGTGCCATCAGTGAGACCACTGCCCAGCCCCAGCATTTT. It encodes CAISETTAQPQHF.

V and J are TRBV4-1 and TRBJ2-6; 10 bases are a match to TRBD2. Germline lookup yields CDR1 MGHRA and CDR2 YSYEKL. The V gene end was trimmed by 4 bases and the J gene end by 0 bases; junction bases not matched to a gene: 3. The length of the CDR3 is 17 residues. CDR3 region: CASSPGLAASGANVLTF. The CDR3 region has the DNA TGCGCCAGCAGCCCCGGACTAGCGGCCTCTGGGGCCAACGTCCTGACTTTC.

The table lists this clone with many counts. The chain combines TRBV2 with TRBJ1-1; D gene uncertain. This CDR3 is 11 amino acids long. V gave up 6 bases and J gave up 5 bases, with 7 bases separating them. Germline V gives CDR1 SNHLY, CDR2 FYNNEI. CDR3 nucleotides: TGTGCCAGCAGGGGTACTACTGAAGCTTTCTTT. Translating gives CASRGTTEAFF.

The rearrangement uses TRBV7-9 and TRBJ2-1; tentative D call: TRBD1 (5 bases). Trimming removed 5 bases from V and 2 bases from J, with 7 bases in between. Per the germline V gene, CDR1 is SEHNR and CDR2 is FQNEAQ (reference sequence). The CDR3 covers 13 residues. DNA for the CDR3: TGTGCCAGCAGCCAGGGAACCTACAATGAGCAGTTCTTC. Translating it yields CASSQGTYNEQFF.

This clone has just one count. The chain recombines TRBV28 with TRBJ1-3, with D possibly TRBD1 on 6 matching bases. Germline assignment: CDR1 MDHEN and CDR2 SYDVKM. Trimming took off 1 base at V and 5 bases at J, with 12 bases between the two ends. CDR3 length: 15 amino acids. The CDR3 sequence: CASSLSGTYRNTIYF. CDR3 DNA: TGTGCCAGCAGTTTATCCGGGACATACAGAAACACCATATATTTT. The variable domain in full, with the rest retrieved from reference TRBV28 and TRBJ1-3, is DVKVTQSSRYLVKRTGEKVFLECVQDMDHENMFWYRQDPGLGLRLIYFSYDVKMKEKGDIPEGYSVSREKKERFSLILESASTNQTSMYLCASSLSGTYRNTIYFGEGSWLTVV.

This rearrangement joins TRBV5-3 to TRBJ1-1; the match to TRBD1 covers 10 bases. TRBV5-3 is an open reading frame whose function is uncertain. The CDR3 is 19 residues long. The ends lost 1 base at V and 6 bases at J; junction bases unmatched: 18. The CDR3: CARSLTPHTTGQGIAEAFF. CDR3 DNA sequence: TGTGCCAGAAGCTTGACGCCCCACACTACGGGACAGGGGATCGCTGAAGCTTTCTTT.

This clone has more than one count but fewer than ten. The DNA of the CDR3 is TGTGCCTGGAGTAGTGACAGCCTCAATCAGCCCCAGCATTTT. It encodes CAWSSDSLNQPQHF. The gene calls are TRBV30 and TRBJ1-5, with D maybe TRBD1 (5 bases). The V end lost 2 bases, the J end lost 3 bases, and 11 bases lay between the germline ends. The CDR3 loop spans 14 amino acids. CDR1 is GTSNPN, CDR2 SVGIG, per germline (reference sequence).

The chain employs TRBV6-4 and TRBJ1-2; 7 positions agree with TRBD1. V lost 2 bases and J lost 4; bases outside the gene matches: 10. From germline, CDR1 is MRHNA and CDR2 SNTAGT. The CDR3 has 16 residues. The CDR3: CASSDPQGQGGYGYTF. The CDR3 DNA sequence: TGTGCCAGCAGTGACCCCCAAGGGCAGGGGGGCTATGGCTACACCTTC.

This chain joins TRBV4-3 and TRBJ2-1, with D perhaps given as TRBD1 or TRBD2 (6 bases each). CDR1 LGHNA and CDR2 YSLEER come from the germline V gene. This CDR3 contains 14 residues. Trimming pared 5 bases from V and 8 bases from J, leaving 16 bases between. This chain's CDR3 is CASSAGGRLDEQFF. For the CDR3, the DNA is TGCGCCAGCAGCGCCGGGGGCAGGTTGGATGAGCAGTTCTTC.

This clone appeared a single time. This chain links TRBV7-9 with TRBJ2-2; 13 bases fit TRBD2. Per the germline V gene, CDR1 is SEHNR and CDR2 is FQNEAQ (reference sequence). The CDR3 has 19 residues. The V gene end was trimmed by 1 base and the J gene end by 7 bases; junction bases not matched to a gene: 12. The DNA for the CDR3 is TGTGCCAGCAGCTTAGGACTAGCGGGAGGCCCCCGTAGGATCGGGGAGCTGTTTTTT. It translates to CASSLGLAGGPRRIGELFF.

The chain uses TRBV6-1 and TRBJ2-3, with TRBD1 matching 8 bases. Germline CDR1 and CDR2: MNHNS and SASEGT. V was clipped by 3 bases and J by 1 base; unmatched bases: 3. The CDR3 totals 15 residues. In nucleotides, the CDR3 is TGTGCCAGCAGTGAGTCAGGGGGCGGCACAGATACGCAGTATTTT. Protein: CASSESGGGTDTQYF.

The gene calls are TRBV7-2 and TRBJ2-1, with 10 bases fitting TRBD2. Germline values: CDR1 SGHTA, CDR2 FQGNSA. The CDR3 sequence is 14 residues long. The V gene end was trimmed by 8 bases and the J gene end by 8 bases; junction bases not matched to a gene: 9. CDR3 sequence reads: CASLSGRAGDEQFF. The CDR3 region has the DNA TGTGCCAGCCTCAGCGGGAGGGCCGGGGATGAGCAGTTCTTC. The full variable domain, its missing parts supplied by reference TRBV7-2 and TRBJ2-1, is GAGVSQSPSNKVTEKGKDVELRCDPISGHTALYWYRQSLGQGLEFLIYFQGNSAPDKSGLPSDRFSAERTGGSVSTLTIQRTQQEDSAVYLCASLSGRAGDEQFFGPGTRLTVL.

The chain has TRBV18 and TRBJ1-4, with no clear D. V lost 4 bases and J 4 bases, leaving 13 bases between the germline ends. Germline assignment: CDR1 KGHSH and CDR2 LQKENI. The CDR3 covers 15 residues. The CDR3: CASSLARRNNEKLFF. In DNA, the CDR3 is TGTGCCAGCTCACTCGCTCGGCGGAATAATGAAAAACTGTTTTTT.

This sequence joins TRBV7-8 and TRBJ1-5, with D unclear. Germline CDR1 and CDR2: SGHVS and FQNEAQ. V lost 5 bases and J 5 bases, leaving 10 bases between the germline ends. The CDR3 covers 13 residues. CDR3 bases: TGTGCCAGCAGCCCTGCCGGATATCAGCCCCAGCATTTT. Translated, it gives CASSPAGYQPQHF.

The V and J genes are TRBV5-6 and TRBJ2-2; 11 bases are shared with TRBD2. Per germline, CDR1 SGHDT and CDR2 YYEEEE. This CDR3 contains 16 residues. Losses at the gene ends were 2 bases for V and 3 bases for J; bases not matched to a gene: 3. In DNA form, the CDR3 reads TGTGCCAGCAGCTTTCCGGGACTAGCGGACACCGGGGAGCTGTTTTTT. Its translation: CASSFPGLADTGELFF. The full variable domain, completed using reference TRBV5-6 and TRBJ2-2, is DAGVTQSPTHLIKTRGQQVTLRCSPKSGHDTVSWYQQALGQGPQFIFQYYEEEERQRGNFPDRFSGHQFPNYSSELNVNALLLGDSALYLCASSFPGLADTGELFFGEGSRLTVL.

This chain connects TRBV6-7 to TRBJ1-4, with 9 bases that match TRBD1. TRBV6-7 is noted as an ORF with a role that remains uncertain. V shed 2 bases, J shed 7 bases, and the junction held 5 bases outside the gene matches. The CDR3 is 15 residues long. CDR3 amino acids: CASSYEGQGSEKLFF. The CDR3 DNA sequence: TGTGCCAGCAGTTACGAGGGACAGGGAAGTGAAAAACTGTTTTTT.

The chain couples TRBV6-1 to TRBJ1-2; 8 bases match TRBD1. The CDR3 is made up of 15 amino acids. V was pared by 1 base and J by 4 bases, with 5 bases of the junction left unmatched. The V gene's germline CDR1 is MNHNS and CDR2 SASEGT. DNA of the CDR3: TGTGCCAGCAGTGAAGGCAGGGGGCGGATCTATGGCTACACCTTC. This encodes CASSEGRGRIYGYTF.

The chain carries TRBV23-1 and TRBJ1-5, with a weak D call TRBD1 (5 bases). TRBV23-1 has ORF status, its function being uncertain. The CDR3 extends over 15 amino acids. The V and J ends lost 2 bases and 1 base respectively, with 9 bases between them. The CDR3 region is CASSQTRDSNQPQHF. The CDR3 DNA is TGCGCCAGCAGTCAAACCAGGGACAGCAATCAGCCCCAGCATTTT.